This T cell receptor beta chain was captured by sequencing in a study of T cell responses to AZD1222 COVID-19 vaccine. Produced via immunoSEQ multiplex PCR; TCRdb's table is partial and in-frame only. Altogether fewer than 180,000 clones are present, roughly nine tenths being singletons, with the ten largest covering 3% to 4%. Germline V lookup: CDR1 SGHVS, CDR2 FQNEAQ. The germline V and J ends were trimmed by 4 bases and 3 bases, with 13 bases remaining between them. This CDR3 contains 14 residues. The source of this sequence is an adult who received the AZD1222 COVID-19 vaccine. The rearrangement uses TRBV7-8 and TRBJ2-7, with a tentative D call TRBD2 (6 bases). This specimen consisted of peripheral blood, obtained 28 days after the second AZD1222 dose. In DNA, the CDR3 is TGTGCCAGCAGCTCCCCAGCGGGCCACTACGAGCAGTACTTC. Its translation is CASSSPAGHYEQYF.